Listed here are 5 T cell receptor beta chains from one sample, sequenced in a study of cytomegalovirus exposure and HLA in healthy donors. Primers: 60 Vbeta forward and 13 Jbeta reverse. The method was immunoSEQ multiplex PCR; TCRdb's version includes in-frame clones alone and lacks a portion of them. This sample yields over 200,000 clones, of which 85% to 90% are seen a single time; about 1.2% belongs to the top ten. Sequenced: PBMCs. Receptors originate from a human donor in good health.

The chain combines TRBV7-3 with TRBJ2-1; tentatively, D is TRBD2 (6 bases). Looked up from germline, CDR1 is SGHTA and CDR2 is FQGTGA. The CDR3 length is 16 residues. V lost 0 bases and J lost 0, with 9 bases in between. The CDR3 region is CASSLTGGNSYNEQFF. In DNA form, the CDR3 reads TGTGCCAGCAGCTTAACGGGCGGGAACTCCTACAATGAGCAGTTCTTC.

In the case of this clone: This sample also contains other DNA sequences that code for the same CDR3. Here the CDR3 reads CASRGGYEQYF. The CDR3 nucleotides are TGTGCCAGCAGGGGGGGTTACGAGCAGTACTTC. The chain carries TRBV6-5 and TRBJ2-7, with D possibly TRBD2 on 6 matching bases. Germline CDR1 and CDR2: MNHEY and SVGAGI. V was cut by 6 bases and J by 4 bases, with 7 bases left in between. This CDR3 is built from 11 residues.

This rearrangement joins TRBV6-6 to TRBJ1-2, with 8 bases lining up with TRBD1. Germline V lookup: CDR1 MNHNY, CDR2 SVGAGI (reference sequence). V lost 5 bases and J lost 2; bases outside the gene matches: 4. CDR3 length: 14 residues. This CDR3 is CASSPGQGNYGYTF. The CDR3 DNA sequence: TGTGCCAGCAGTCCCGGACAGGGAAACTATGGCTACACCTTC.

CDR3 loop: CASSKQGLNTGELFF. The CDR3 DNA sequence: TGTGCCAGCAGCAAACAGGGATTGAACACCGGGGAGCTGTTTTTT. V is TRBV7-2 and J is TRBJ2-2; weak D call: TRBD1 (6 bases). The CDR3 runs to 15 residues. V lost 5 bases and J 1 base, leaving 11 bases between the germline ends. Germline CDR1 SGHTA, CDR2 FQGNSA.

V is TRBV5-1 and J is TRBJ2-7; TRBD1 agrees at 10 bases. This CDR3 region has 15 residues. In germline, CDR1 is SGHRS, CDR2 YFSETQ. V shed 10 bases, J shed 6 bases, and the junction held 16 bases outside the gene matches. The CDR3 DNA reads as TGCGCCTCCTCCCGGGACAGGGGCCCTGTCTCCGAGCAGTACTTC. It codes for CASSRDRGPVSEQYF.